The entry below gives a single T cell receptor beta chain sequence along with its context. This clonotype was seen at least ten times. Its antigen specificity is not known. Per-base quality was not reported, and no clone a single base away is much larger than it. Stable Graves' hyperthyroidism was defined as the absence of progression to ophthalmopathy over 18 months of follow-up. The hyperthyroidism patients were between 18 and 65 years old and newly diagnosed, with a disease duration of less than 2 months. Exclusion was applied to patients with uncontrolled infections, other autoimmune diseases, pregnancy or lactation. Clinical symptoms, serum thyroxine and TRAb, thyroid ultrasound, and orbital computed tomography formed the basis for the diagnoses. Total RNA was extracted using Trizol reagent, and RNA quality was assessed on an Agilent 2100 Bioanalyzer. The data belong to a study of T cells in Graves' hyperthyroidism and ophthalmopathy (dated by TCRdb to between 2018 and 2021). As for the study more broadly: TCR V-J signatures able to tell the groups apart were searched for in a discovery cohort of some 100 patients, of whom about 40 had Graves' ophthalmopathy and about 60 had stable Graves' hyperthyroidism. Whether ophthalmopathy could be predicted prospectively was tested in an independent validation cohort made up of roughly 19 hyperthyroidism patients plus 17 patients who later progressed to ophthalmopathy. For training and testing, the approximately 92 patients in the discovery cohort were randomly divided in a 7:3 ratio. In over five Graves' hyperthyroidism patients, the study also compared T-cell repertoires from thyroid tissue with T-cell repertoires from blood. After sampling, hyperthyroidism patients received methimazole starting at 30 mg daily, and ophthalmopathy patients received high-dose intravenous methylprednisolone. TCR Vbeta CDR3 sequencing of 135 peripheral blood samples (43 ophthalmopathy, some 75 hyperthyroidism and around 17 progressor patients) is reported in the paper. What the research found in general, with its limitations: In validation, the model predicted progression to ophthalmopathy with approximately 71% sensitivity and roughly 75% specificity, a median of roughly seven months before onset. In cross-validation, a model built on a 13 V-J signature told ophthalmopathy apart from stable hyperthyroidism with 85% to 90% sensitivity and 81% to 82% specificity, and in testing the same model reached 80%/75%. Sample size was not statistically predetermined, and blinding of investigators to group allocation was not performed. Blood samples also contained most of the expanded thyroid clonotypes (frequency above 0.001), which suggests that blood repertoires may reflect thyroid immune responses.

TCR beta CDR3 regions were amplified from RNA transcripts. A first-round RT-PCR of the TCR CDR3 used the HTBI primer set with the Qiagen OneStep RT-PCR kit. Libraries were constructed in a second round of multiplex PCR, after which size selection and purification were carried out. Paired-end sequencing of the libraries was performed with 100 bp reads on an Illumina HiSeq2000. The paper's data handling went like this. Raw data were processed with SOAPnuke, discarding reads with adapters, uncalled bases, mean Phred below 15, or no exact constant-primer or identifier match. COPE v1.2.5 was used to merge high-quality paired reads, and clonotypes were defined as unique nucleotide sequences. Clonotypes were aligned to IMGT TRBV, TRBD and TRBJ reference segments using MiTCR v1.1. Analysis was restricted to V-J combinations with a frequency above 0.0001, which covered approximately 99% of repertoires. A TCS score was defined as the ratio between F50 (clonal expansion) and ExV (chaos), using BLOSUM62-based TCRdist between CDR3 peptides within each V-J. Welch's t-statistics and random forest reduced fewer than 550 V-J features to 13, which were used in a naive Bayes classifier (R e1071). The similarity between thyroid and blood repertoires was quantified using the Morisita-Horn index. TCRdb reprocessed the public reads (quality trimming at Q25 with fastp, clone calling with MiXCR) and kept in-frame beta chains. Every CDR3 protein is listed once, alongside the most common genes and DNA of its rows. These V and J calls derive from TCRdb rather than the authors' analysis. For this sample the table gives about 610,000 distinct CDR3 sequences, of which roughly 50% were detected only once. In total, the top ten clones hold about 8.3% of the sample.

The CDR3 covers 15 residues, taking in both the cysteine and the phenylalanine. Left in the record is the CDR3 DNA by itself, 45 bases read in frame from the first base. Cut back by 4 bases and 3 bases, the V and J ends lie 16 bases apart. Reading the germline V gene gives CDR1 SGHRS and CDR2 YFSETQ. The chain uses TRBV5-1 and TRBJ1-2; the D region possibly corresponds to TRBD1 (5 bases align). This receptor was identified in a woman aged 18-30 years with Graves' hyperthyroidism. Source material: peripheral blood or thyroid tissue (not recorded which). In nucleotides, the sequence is TGCGCCAGCAGCGTAGGGGACGGCGGAGACTATGGCTACACCTTC. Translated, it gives CASSVGDGGDYGYTF.